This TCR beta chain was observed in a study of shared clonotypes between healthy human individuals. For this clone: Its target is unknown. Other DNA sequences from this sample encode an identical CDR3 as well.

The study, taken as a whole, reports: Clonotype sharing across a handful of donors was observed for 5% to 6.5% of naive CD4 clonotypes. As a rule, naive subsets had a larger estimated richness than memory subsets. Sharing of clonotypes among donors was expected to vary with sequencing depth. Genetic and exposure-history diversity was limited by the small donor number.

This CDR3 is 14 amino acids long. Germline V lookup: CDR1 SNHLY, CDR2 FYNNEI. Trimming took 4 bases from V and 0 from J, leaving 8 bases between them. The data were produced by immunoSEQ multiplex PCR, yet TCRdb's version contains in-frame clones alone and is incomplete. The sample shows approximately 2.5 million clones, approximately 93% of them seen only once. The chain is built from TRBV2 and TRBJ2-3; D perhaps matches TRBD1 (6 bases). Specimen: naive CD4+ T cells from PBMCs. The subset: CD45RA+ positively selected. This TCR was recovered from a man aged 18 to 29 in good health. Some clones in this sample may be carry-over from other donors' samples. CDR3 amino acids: CASSGGLSTDTQYF. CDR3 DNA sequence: TGTGCCAGCAGTGGGGGGCTGAGCACAGATACGCAGTATTTT.